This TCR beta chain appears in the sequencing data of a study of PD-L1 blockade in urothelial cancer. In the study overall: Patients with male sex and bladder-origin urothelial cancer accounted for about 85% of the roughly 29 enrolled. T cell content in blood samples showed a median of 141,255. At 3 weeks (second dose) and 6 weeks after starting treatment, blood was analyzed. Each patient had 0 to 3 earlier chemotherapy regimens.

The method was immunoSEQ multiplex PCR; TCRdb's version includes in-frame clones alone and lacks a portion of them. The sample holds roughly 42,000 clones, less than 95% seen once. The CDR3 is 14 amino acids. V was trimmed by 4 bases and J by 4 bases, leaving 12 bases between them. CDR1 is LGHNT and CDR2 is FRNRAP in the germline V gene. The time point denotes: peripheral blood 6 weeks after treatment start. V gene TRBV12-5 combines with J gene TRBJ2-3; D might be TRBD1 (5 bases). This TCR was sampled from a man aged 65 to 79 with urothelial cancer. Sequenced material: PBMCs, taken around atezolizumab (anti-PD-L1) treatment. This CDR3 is CASGSGLRSDTQYF. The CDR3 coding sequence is TGTGCTAGTGGTTCAGGGTTAAGGTCAGATACGCAGTATTTT.